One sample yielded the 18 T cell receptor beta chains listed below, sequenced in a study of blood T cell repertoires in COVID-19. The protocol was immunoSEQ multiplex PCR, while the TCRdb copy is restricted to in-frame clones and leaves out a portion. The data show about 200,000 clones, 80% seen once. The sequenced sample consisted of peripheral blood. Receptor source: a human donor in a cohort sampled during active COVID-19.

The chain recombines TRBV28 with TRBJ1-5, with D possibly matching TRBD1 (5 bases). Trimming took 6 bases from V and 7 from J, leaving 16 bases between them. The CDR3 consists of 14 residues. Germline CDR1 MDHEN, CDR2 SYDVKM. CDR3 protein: CASRPAGAGQPQHF. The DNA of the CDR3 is TGTGCCAGCAGGCCTGCCGGGGCGGGGCAGCCCCAGCATTTT.

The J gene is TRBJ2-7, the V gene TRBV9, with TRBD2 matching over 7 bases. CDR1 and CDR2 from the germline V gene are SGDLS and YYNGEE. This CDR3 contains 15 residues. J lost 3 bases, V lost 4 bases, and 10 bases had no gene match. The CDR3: CASSPASGTSYEQYF. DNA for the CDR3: TGTGCCAGCAGCCCCGCGAGCGGGACCAGCTACGAGCAGTACTTC.

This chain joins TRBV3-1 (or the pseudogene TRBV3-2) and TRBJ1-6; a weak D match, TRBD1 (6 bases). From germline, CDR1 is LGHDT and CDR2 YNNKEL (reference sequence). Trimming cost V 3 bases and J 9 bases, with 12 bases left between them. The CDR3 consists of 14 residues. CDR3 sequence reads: CASSQGGLGSPLHF. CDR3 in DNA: TGTGCCAGCAGCCAGGGGGGGCTGGGTTCACCCCTCCACTTT.

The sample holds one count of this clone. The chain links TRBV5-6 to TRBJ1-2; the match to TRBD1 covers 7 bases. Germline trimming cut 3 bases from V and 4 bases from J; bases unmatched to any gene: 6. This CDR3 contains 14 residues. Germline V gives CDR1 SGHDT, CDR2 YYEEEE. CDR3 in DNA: TGTGCCAGCAGCTGGGGGACAGACCCCTATGGCTACACCTTC. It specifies CASSWGTDPYGYTF. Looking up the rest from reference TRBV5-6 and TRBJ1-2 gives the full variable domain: DAGVTQSPTHLIKTRGQQVTLRCSPKSGHDTVSWYQQALGQGPQFIFQYYEEEERQRGNFPDRFSGHQFPNYSSELNVNALLLGDSALYLCASSWGTDPYGYTFGSGTRLTVV.

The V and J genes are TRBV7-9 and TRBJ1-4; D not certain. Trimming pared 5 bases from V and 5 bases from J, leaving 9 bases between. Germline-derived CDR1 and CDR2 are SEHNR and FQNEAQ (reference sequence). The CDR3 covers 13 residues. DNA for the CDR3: TGTGCCAGCAGCCCCGACTGGAATGAAAAACTGTTTTTT. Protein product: CASSPDWNEKLFF.

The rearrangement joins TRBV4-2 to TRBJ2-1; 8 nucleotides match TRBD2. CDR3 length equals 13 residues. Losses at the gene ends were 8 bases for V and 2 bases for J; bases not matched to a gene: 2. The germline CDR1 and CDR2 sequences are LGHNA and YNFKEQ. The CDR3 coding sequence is TGTGCCAGCTCGGGAGGGCCCTACAATGAGCAGTTCTTC. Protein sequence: CASSGGPYNEQFF.

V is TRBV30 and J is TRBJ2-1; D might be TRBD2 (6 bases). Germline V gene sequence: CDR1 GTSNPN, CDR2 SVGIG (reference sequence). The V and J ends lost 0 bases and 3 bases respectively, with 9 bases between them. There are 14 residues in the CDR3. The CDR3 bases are TGTGCCTGGAGTGTACGGGGGAGCTACAATGAGCAGTTCTTC. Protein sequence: CAWSVRGSYNEQFF.

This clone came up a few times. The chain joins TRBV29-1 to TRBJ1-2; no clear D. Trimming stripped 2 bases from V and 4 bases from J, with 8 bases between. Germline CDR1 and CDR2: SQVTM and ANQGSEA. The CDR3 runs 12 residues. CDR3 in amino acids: CSVEHFPYGYTF. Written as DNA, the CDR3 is TGCAGCGTTGAACACTTCCCCTATGGCTACACCTTC. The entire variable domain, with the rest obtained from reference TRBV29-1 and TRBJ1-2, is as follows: SAVISQKPSRDICQRGTSLTIQCQVDSQVTMMFWYRQQPGQSLTLIATANQGSEATYESGFVIDKFPISRPNLTFSTLTVSNMSPEDSSIYLCSVEHFPYGYTFGSGTRLTVV.

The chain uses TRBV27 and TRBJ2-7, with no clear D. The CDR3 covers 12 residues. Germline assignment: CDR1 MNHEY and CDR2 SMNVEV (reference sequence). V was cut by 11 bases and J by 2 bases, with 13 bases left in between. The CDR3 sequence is CAVHRDTYEQYF. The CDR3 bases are TGTGCCGTCCACAGAGACACCTACGAGCAGTACTTC.

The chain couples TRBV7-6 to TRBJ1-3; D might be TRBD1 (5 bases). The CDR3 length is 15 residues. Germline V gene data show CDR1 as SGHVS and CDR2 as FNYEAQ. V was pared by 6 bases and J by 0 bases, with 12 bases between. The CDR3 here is CASSGAGSSGNTIYF. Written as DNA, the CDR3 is TGTGCCAGCAGTGGGGCAGGCAGCTCTGGAAACACCATATATTTT.

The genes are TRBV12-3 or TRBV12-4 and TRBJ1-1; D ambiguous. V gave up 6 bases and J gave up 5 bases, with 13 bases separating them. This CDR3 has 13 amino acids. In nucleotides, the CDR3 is TGTGCCAGCAGCCCCTTGGGGAGTACTGAAGCTTTCTTT. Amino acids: CASSPLGSTEAFF.

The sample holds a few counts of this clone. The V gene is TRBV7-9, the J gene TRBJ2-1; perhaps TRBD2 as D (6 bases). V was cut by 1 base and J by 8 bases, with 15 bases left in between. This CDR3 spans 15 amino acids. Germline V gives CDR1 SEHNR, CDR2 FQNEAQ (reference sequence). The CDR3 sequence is CASSLGRREIHEQFF. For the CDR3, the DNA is TGTGCCAGCAGCTTAGGTCGTCGGGAGATACATGAGCAGTTCTTC.

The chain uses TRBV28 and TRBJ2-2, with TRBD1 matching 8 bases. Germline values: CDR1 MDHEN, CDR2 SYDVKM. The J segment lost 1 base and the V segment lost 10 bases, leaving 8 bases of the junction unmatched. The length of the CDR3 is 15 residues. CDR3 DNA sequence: TGTGCCATCAAGACCGGGACAGGGAACACCGGGGAGCTGTTTTTT. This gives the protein CAIKTGTGNTGELFF.

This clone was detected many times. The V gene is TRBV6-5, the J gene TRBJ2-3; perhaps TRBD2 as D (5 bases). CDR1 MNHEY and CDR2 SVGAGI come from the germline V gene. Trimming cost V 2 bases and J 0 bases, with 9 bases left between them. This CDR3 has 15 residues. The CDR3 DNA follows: TGTGCCAGCAGTTACACCGGGGAGAGCACAGATACGCAGTATTTT. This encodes CASSYTGESTDTQYF.

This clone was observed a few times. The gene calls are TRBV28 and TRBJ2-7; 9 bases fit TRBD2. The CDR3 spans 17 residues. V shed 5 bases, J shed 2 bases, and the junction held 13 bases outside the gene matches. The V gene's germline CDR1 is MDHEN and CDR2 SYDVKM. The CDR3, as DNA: TGTGCCAGCAGTCCCCCCCCTGAGGTAGCGGGAGCCTACGAGCAGTACTTC. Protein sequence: CASSPPPEVAGAYEQYF.

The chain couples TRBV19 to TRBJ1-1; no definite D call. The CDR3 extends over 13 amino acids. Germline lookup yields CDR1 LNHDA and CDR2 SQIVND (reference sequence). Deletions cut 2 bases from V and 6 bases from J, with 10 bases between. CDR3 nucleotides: TGTGCCAGTAGTATACGTGACGGGGCTGAAGCTTTCTTT. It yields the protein CASSIRDGAEAFF.

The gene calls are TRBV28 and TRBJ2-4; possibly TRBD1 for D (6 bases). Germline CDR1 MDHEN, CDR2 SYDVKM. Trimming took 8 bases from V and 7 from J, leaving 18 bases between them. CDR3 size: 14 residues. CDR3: CASHPGTSSNIQYF. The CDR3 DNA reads TGTGCCAGCCACCCCGGGACATCTAGTAACATTCAGTACTTC.

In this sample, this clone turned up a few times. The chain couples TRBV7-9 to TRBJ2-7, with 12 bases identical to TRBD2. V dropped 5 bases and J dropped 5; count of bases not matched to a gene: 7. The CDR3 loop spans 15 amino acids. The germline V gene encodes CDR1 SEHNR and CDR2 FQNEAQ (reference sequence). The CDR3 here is CASSAGLAGSDEQYF. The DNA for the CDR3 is TGTGCCAGCAGCGCGGGACTAGCGGGTTCCGACGAGCAGTACTTC.